This paragraph reports one T cell receptor beta chain. Its matching antigen is unknown. Presence of unique molecular identifiers characterized the TCR beta cDNA libraries. TCRdb re-called the PCR reads with MiXCR, one entry per CDR3 protein. Of fewer than 850,000 distinct CDR3 sequences listed, 40% to 55% are singletons. This specimen belongs to a study of post-analysis software for immune sequencing data. Germline CDR1 MDHEN, CDR2 SYDVKM. The CDR3 loop spans 12 amino acids. Whole-study results and caveats: A handful of TRBV segments were significantly more frequent in patients than in controls. TRBV5-6, TRBV5-1 and TRBV20-1 were among these segments.

J is TRBJ2-4 and V is TRBV28; D remains unclear. TRBJ2-7 explains the end of the DNA better; the J call may be wrong. The clonotype comes from a girl aged 10-17 years with multiple sclerosis. Sequenced input: blood. The CDR3 nucleotides read TGTGCCAGCAGTGACTTTACCTACGAGCAGTACTTC. Its protein is CASSDFTYEQYF.